These 19 T cell receptor beta chains originate from one sample sequenced in a study of long-term antiretroviral therapy in people with HIV. Version v3.0 of the immunoSEQ assay ran at survey level. Assay: immunoSEQ multiplex PCR; the TCRdb copy retains only in-frame clones and omits some. The sample has some 35,000 clones, approximately 94% seen once. Specimen: unsorted PBMCs, collected 4.1 years after starting antiretroviral therapy. These receptors all stem from a woman in her 50s with HIV.

The genes are TRBV9 and TRBJ1-4; 11 bases fit TRBD1. Losses at the gene ends were 2 bases for V and 6 bases for J; bases not matched to a gene: 0. This CDR3 has 14 residues. Germline V gene sequence: CDR1 SGDLS, CDR2 YYNGEE. The CDR3 here is CASSVGQGDEKLFF. The CDR3 DNA reads as TGTGCCAGCAGCGTGGGACAGGGGGATGAAAAACTGTTTTTT.

V usage is TRBV30 and J usage is TRBJ2-5, with TRBD2 as a possible D gene (7 bases). Gene TRBJ2-7 matches the end of the DNA better, so the J call may be wrong. CDR1 GTSNPN and CDR2 SVGIG come from the germline V gene (reference sequence). CDR3 length equals 15 residues. CDR3 in amino acids: CAWSSLGGPRYEQYF. The DNA for the CDR3 is TGTGCCTGGAGTTCCTTGGGGGGGCCCAGGTACGAGCAGTACTTC.

J is TRBJ1-3 and V is TRBV29-1; D uncertain. Germline V CDR1 and CDR2: SQVTM, ANQGSEA. V was cut by 6 bases and J by 2 bases, with 8 bases left in between. This CDR3 is 12 amino acids long. The CDR3 loop reads CSVGGAGNTIYF. For the CDR3, the DNA is TGCAGCGTCGGCGGGGCTGGAAACACCATATATTTT.

V usage is TRBV25-1 and J usage is TRBJ1-1; weak D call: TRBD1 (6 bases). Germline lookup yields CDR1 MGHDK and CDR2 SYGVNS. V was pared by 1 base and J by 1 base, with 7 bases between. CDR3 length: 14 residues. DNA for the CDR3: TGTGCCAGCAGTGAATCAGGGGAGAACACTGAAGCTTTCTTT. It is translated as CASSESGENTEAFF.

V and J are TRBV6-5 and TRBJ2-7; weak D call: TRBD1 (5 bases). The V gene's germline CDR1 is MNHEY and CDR2 SVGAGI. The CDR3 has 15 amino acids. Between the trimmed V and J ends, which lost 0 bases and 3 bases, there was a span of 12 bases. This CDR3 is CASSYSYRIDYEQYF. CDR3 DNA sequence: TGTGCCAGCAGTTACTCCTACAGGATTGACTACGAGCAGTACTTC.

This clone was detected only once. The chain has TRBV5-5 and TRBJ1-2, with TRBD1 matching 9 bases. This CDR3 is 16 amino acids long. Losses at the gene ends were 2 bases for V and 5 bases for J; bases not matched to a gene: 10. Germline V lookup: CDR1 SGHKS, CDR2 YYEKEE (reference sequence). As DNA, the CDR3 is TGTGCCAGCAGCTTCGGACAGGGGACTCTAAGATATGGCTACACCTTC. Protein: CASSFGQGTLRYGYTF.

The rearrangement links TRBV4-2 to TRBJ2-3; 9 positions match TRBD1. From germline, CDR1 is LGHNA and CDR2 YNFKEQ. V lost 4 bases, J lost 3 bases, and 5 bases stayed unmatched. This CDR3 contains 15 residues. CDR3 region: CASSRGTGLTDTQYF. The CDR3 DNA reads TGTGCCAGCAGCCGGGGGACAGGGTTGACAGATACGCAGTATTTT.

The V and J genes are TRBV10-3 and TRBJ1-2; TRBD1 is a possible D gene (5 bases). The CDR3 loop spans 13 amino acids. Trimming pared 8 bases from V and 2 bases from J, leaving 12 bases between. Germline V gene data show CDR1 as ENHRY and CDR2 as SYGVKD. The CDR3 sequence: CAIWEAGNYGYTF. CDR3 nucleotides: TGTGCCATCTGGGAGGCAGGGAACTATGGCTACACCTTC.

The J gene is TRBJ2-1, the V gene TRBV29-1, with 8 bases aligning to TRBD1. Germline V gene data show CDR1 as SQVTM and CDR2 as ANQGSEA. There are 14 residues in the CDR3. The J segment lost 7 bases and the V segment lost 6 bases, leaving 11 bases of the junction unmatched. In nucleotides, the CDR3 is TGCAGCGTCACCAGCGGACAGGGAAGGAATGAGCAGTTCTTC. This gives the protein CSVTSGQGRNEQFF.

The chain uses TRBV5-5 and TRBJ1-3; D is perhaps TRBD1 (5 bases). The V gene's germline CDR1 is SGHKS and CDR2 YYEKEE (reference sequence). V was cut by 0 bases and J by 0 bases, with 10 bases left in between. CDR3 length: 16 residues. CDR3 protein: CASSLDWGSSGNTIYF. In nucleotides, the CDR3 is TGTGCCAGCAGCTTGGATTGGGGGAGCTCTGGAAACACCATATATTTT.

The chain joins TRBV5-1 to TRBJ1-1; TRBD1 might be the D (6 bases). Germline V gene data show CDR1 as SGHRS and CDR2 as YFSETQ. The CDR3 extends over 15 amino acids. V was trimmed by 4 bases and J by 6 bases, leaving 19 bases between them. The CDR3: CASSPLQGGFSEAFF. As DNA, the CDR3 is TGCGCCAGCAGCCCCTTACAGGGTGGGTTCTCTGAAGCTTTCTTT.

The J gene is TRBJ2-3, the V gene TRBV11-3; D perhaps matches TRBD1 (6 bases). The CDR3 runs to 16 residues. Germline loops: CDR1 SGHNT, CDR2 YENEEA. V was clipped by 1 base and J by 5 bases, with 16 bases between them. The CDR3 DNA reads TGTGCCAGCAGCTTAGGTTCGCAGGGGTTCAAAGATACGCAGTATTTT. Translation: CASSLGSQGFKDTQYF.

This clone appeared once. The chain combines TRBV6-5 with TRBJ2-1; a possible D gene is TRBD2 (5 bases). With 6 bases removed from V and 3 bases from J, the gap between germline ends came to 15 bases. The CDR3 has 15 amino acids. From germline, CDR1 is MNHEY and CDR2 SVGAGI. CDR3 nucleotides: TGTGCCAGCAGACTTGGGGAGTGGAGCTACAATGAGCAGTTCTTC. This sequence encodes CASRLGEWSYNEQFF.

This clone has only a few counts. The V gene is TRBV28, the J gene TRBJ1-3, with D perhaps TRBD1 (5 bases). The germline V gene has CDR1 MDHEN and CDR2 SYDVKM. The CDR3 totals 14 residues. The V and J ends lost 8 bases and 2 bases respectively, with 13 bases between them. CDR3 nucleotide sequence: TGTGCCAGCGGAAGGGGAGGCGCTGGAAACACCATATATTTT. Encoded protein: CASGRGGAGNTIYF.

The chain combines TRBV7-2 with TRBJ2-5; TRBD2 matches 16 bases. The V gene's germline CDR1 is SGHTA and CDR2 FQGNSA. V lost 3 bases to trimming and J lost 5 bases; unmatched junction nucleotides: 3. The CDR3 runs 16 residues. The CDR3 bases are TGTGCCAGCAGCTTCGGGACTAGCGGGGGGGAGGAGACCCAGTACTTC. It yields the protein CASSFGTSGGEETQYF.

This clone was observed once. The rearrangement links TRBV18 to TRBJ1-6, with D uncertain. The V and J ends lost 6 bases and 7 bases respectively, with 13 bases between them. Germline lookup yields CDR1 KGHSH and CDR2 LQKENI. This CDR3 has 14 amino acids. Written as DNA, the CDR3 is TGTGCCAGCTCGGGAATTACCCCCAATTCACCCCTCCACTTT. It is translated as CASSGITPNSPLHF.

CDR3 DNA sequence: TGTGCCAGCAGTGGACGGGGGATGAACACTGAAGCTTTCTTT. It specifies CASSGRGMNTEAFF. The V gene is TRBV25-1, the J gene TRBJ1-1; tentatively, D is TRBD1 (5 bases). CDR3 length equals 14 residues. Germline values: CDR1 MGHDK, CDR2 SYGVNS. Deletions cut 4 bases from V and 0 bases from J, with 9 bases between.

The chain employs TRBV4-3 and TRBJ1-2; unclear D gene. The CDR3 runs 18 residues. Germline V gene sequence: CDR1 LGHNA, CDR2 YSLEER. Trimming took 0 bases from V and 0 from J, leaving 17 bases between them. The CDR3 sequence: CASSQERPSFTANYGYTF. The CDR3, as DNA: TGCGCCAGCAGCCAAGAACGGCCCTCGTTCACCGCTAACTATGGCTACACCTTC.

This chain joins TRBV5-5 and TRBJ1-3, with D tentatively TRBD1 (5 bases). Trimming left V 4 bases short and J 4 bases short, with 18 bases between. The CDR3 covers 16 residues. CDR1 is SGHKS and CDR2 is YYEKEE in the germline V gene (reference sequence). The CDR3 protein is CASSQGVGPQGNTIYF. CDR3 nucleotide sequence: TGTGCCAGCAGCCAAGGCGTGGGACCTCAAGGAAACACCATATATTTT.